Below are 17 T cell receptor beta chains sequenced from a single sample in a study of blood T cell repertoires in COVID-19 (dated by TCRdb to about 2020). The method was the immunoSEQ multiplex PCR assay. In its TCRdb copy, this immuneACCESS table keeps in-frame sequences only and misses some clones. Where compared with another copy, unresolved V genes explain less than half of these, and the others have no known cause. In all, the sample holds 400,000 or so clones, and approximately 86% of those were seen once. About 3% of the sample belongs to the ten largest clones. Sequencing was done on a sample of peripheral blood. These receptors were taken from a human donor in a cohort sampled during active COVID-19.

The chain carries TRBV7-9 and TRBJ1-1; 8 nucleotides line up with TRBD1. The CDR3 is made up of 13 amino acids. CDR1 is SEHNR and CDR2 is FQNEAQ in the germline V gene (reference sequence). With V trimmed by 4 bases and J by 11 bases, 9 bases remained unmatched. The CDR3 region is CASSSQGGNEAFF. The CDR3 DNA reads TGTGCCAGCAGCTCACAGGGGGGAAATGAGGCTTTCTTT.

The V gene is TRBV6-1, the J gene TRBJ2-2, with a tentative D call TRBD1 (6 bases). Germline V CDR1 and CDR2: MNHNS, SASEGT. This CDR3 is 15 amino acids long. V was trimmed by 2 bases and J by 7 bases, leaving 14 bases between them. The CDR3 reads CASSESAWGHGELFF. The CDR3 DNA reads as TGTGCCAGCAGTGAATCTGCTTGGGGGCACGGGGAGCTGTTTTTT.

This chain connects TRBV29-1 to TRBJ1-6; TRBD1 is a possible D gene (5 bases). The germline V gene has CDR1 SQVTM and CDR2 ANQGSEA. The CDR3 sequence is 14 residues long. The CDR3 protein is CRGRGWSYNSPLHF. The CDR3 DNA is TGCAGGGGGAGGGGATGGTCCTATAATTCACCCCTCCACTTT.

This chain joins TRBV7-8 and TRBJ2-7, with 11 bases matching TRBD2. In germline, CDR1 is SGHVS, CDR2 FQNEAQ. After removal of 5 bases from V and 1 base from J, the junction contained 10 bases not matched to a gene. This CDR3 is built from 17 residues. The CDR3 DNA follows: TGTGCCAGCAGCCTGAGGACTAGCGGGCAATTTTCCTACGAGCAGTACTTC. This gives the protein CASSLRTSGQFSYEQYF.

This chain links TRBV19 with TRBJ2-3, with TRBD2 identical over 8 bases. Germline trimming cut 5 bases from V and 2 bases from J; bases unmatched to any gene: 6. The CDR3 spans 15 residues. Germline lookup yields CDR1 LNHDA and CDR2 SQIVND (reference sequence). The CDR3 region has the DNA TGTGCCAGTAGTCCAGCGGGGGACCCCACAGATACGCAGTATTTT. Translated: CASSPAGDPTDTQYF.

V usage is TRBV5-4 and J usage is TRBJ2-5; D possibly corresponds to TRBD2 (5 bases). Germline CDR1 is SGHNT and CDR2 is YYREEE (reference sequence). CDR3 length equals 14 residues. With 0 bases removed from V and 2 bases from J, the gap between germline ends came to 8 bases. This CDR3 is CASSLADFQETQYF. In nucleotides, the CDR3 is TGTGCCAGCAGCTTGGCGGACTTTCAAGAGACCCAGTACTTC.

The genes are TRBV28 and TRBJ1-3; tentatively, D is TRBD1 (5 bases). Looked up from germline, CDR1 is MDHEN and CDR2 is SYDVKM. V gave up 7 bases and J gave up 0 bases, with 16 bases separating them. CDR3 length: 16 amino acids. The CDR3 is CASIQDTSRSGNTIYF. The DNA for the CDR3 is TGTGCCAGCATACAGGACACTTCCCGCTCTGGAAACACCATATATTTT.

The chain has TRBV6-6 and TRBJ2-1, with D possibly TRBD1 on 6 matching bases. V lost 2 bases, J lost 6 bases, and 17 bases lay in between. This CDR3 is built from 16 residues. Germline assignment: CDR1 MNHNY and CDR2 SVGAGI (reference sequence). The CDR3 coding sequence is TGTGCCAGCAGTTACAGGGGAACAGGGTCGGCCAATGAGCAGTTCTTC. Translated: CASSYRGTGSANEQFF.

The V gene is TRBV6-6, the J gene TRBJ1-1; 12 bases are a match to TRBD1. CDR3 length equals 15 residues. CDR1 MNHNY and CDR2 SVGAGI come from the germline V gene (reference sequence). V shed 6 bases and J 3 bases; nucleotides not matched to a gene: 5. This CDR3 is CASRGQGAADTEAFF. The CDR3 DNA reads TGTGCCAGCAGGGGACAGGGGGCTGCGGACACTGAAGCTTTCTTT.

The CDR3 DNA reads as TGTGCCAGCAGCTTTATGAGTAGCGGGGGAGACGAGCAGTACTTC. Translated, it gives CASSFMSSGGDEQYF. The chain has TRBV7-2 and TRBJ2-7, with 9 bases matching TRBD2. This CDR3 region has 15 residues. V lost 3 bases and J lost 5; bases outside the gene matches: 8. The germline CDR1 and CDR2 sequences are SGHTA and FQGNSA.

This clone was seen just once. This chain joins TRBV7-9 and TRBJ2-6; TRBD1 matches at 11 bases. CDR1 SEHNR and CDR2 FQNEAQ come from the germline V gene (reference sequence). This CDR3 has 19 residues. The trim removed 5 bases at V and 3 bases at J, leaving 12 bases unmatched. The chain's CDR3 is CASSLRTGGTSDGANVLTF. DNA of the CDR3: TGTGCCAGCAGCCTAAGGACAGGGGGCACTTCGGATGGGGCCAACGTCCTGACTTTC.

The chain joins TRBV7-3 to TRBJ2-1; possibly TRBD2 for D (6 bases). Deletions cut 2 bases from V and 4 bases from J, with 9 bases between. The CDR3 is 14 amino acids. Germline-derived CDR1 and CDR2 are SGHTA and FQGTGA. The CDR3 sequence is CASSLGTEYNEQFF. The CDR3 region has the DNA TGTGCCAGCAGCTTAGGGACTGAATACAATGAGCAGTTCTTC.

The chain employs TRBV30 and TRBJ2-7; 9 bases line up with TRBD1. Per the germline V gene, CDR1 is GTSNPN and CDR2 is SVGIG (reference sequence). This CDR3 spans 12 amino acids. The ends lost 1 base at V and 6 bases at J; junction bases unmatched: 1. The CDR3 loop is CAWSADRGEQYF. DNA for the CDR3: TGTGCCTGGAGTGCGGACAGGGGCGAGCAGTACTTC.

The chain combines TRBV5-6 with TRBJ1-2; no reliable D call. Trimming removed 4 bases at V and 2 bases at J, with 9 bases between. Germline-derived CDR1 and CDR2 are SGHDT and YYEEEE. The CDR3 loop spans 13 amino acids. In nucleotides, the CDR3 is TGTGCCAGCAGCCCGTTGGGCAACTATGGCTACACCTTC. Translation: CASSPLGNYGYTF.

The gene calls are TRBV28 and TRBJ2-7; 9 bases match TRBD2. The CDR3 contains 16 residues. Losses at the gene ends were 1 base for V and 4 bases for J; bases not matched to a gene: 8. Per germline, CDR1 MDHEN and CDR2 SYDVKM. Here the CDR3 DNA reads TGTGCCAGCAGTTTATTGTCTAGCGGGAAAGGGTACGAGCAGTACTTC. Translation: CASSLLSSGKGYEQYF.

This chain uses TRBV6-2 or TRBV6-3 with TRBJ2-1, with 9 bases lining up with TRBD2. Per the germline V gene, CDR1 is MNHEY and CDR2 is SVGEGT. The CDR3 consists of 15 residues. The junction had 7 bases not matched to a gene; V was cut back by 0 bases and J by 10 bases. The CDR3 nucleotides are TGTGCCAGCAGTTACTCGGCGGGGGGGCCGGGGGAGCAGTTCTTC. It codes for CASSYSAGGPGEQFF.

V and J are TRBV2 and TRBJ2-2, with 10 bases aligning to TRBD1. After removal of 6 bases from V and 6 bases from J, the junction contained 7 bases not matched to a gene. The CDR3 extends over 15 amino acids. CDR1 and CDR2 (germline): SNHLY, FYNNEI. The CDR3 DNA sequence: TGTGCCAGCAGCGAGGCAGGACAGGGGGCCGGGGAGCTGTTTTTT. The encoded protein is CASSEAGQGAGELFF.